The clone carrying this TCR beta chain was recorded at least ten times. In germline, CDR1 is SEHNR, CDR2 FQNEAQ (reference sequence). The CDR3 is made up of 13 amino acids. Trimming took 3 bases from V and 5 from J, leaving 10 bases between them. The source material, RNA transcripts, was used to amplify TCR beta CDR3 regions. An initial round of RT-PCR targeting the TCR CDR3 relied on the HTBI primer set. TCRdb passed the multiplex PCR reads through MiXCR, listing each CDR3 protein once. The sample consists of around 350,000 distinct CDR3 sequences, 15% to 18% of them appearing once. The sample comes from a study of T cells in Graves' hyperthyroidism and ophthalmopathy.

The TCR was taken from a woman aged 18-29 years with Graves' hyperthyroidism that later progressed to Graves' ophthalmopathy. The sequenced sample was blood. The chain combines TRBV7-9 with TRBJ1-1; D possibly corresponds to TRBD1 (6 bases). The CDR3 is CASSLGGQTEAFF. In nucleotides, the CDR3 is TGTGCCAGCAGCTTGGGGGGGCAGACTGAAGCTTTCTTT.